Listed here are 8 T cell receptor beta chains from one sample, sequenced in a study of cytomegalovirus exposure and HLA in healthy donors. It was with 60 Vbeta and 13 Jbeta primers that the PCR ran. Produced via immunoSEQ multiplex PCR; TCRdb's table is partial and in-frame only. Among approximately 220,000 clones listed, about 75% were seen once. The sequenced sample consisted of PBMCs. These receptors all stem from a young man in good health and CMV-seronegative.

This chain links TRBV5-1 with TRBJ2-6; 11 bases are a match to TRBD1. V lost 7 bases, J lost 0 bases, and 0 bases stayed unmatched. The CDR3 is 15 amino acids. Germline V CDR1 and CDR2: SGHRS, YFSETQ. This chain's CDR3 is CASGTGGSGANVLTF. For the CDR3, the DNA is TGCGCCAGCGGGACAGGGGGCTCTGGGGCCAACGTCCTGACTTTC.

The chain carries TRBV5-1 and TRBJ2-5, with TRBD1 matching over 9 bases. Germline trimming cut 7 bases from V and 2 bases from J; bases unmatched to any gene: 0. The CDR3 consists of 12 residues. Germline V gene lookup returns CDR1 SGHRS and CDR2 YFSETQ. This CDR3 reads CASGTGQETQYF. CDR3 bases: TGCGCCAGCGGGACAGGGCAAGAGACCCAGTACTTC.

The chain carries TRBV11-2 and TRBJ1-6, with 11 bases fitting TRBD1. The CDR3 runs 16 residues. J gave up 4 bases and V 5 bases, and 4 bases lay outside the gene matches. Germline values: CDR1 SGHAT, CDR2 FQNNGV. The CDR3 sequence is CASSPGQGAYNSPLHF. In nucleotides, the CDR3 is TGTGCCAGCAGCCCCGGACAGGGGGCATATAATTCACCCCTCCACTTT.

The chain is built from TRBV6-1 and TRBJ1-5, with no clear D. Per the germline V gene, CDR1 is MNHNS and CDR2 is SASEGT. V lost 0 bases to trimming and J lost 11 bases, with 5 bases between them. The CDR3 totals 11 residues. The CDR3 sequence is CASSEARAQHF. The CDR3 DNA sequence: TGTGCCAGCAGTGAAGCCCGAGCCCAGCATTTT.

The chain has TRBV30 and TRBJ2-1; 10 positions agree with TRBD1. The J segment lost 7 bases and the V segment lost 1 base, leaving 1 base of the junction unmatched. The CDR3 contains 13 residues. The germline gives CDR1 GTSNPN, CDR2 SVGIG (reference sequence). CDR3: CAWSAGQGNEQFF. CDR3 in DNA: TGTGCCTGGAGTGCGGGACAGGGGAATGAGCAGTTCTTC.

The V call is TRBV19, the J call TRBJ2-7; 8 nucleotides align to TRBD2. This CDR3 is 13 amino acids long. Germline loops: CDR1 LNHDA, CDR2 SQIVND (reference sequence). V was pared by 5 bases and J by 3 bases, with 3 bases of the junction left unmatched. This CDR3 reads CASSSGGGYEQYF. The CDR3 bases are TGTGCCAGTAGTTCCGGGGGGGGCTACGAGCAGTACTTC. The full variable domain, in which reference TRBV19 and TRBJ2-7 provide the parts outside the CDR3, is DGGITQSPKYLFRKEGQNVTLSCEQNLNHDAMYWYRQDPGQGLRLIYYSQIVNDFQKGDIAEGYSVSREKKESFPLTVTSAQKNPTAFYLCASSSGGGYEQYFGPGTRLTVT.

The chain couples TRBV27 to TRBJ1-6; D is possibly TRBD1 (6 bases). V lost 5 bases to trimming and J lost 6 bases, with 11 bases between them. The CDR3 contains 14 residues. Germline V lookup: CDR1 MNHEY, CDR2 SMNVEV (reference sequence). The chain's CDR3 is CASSRTATNSPLHF. In DNA, the CDR3 is TGTGCCAGCAGTAGGACAGCTACTAATTCACCCCTCCACTTT.

V usage is TRBV7-2 and J usage is TRBJ2-7, with a weak D call TRBD2 (6 bases). This CDR3 has 15 residues. Germline V gene data show CDR1 as SGHTA and CDR2 as FQGNSA. Trimming pared 4 bases from V and 2 bases from J, leaving 15 bases between. CDR3 DNA sequence: TGTGCCAGCAGCTATCTCGGGGGATCCCCCTACGAGCAGTACTTC. Protein: CASSYLGGSPYEQYF. The full variable domain, rest sourced from reference TRBV7-2 and TRBJ2-7, is GAGVSQSPSNKVTEKGKDVELRCDPISGHTALYWYRQSLGQGLEFLIYFQGNSAPDKSGLPSDRFSAERTGGSVSTLTIQRTQQEDSAVYLCASSYLGGSPYEQYFGPGTRLTVT.